This TCR beta chain is from a study of monozygotic twins with inflammatory bowel disease. As concerns this clonotype: Antigen: not known.

From germline, CDR1 is LGHNA and CDR2 YNFKEQ. The CDR3 contains 17 residues. The study, taken as a whole, reports: Researchers were unable to tell different T cell subtypes apart.

Blood was drawn at less than 3 ml per donor. For every sample, eight separate reactions were used to make cDNA. Two nested PCRs, approximately 16 and 10 cycles, amplified TCRalpha and TCRbeta cDNA. With the 5' RACE reads reprocessed, TCRdb shows one record per CDR3 protein and no DNA. The data include some 450,000 distinct CDR3 sequences; the top ten clones carry more than 2%. J is TRBJ2-1 and V is TRBV4-2; the TCRdb D gene call, TRBD1, has no DNA to confirm it. This clonotype was obtained from a human donor with ulcerative colitis or Crohn's disease, or a healthy co-twin of an affected twin (not recorded which). What was sequenced was blood. The CDR3 is CASSQAAWDSTYNEQFF.